These 10 T cell receptor beta chains came from one sample sequenced in a study of long-term antiretroviral therapy in people with HIV. Survey level was the resolution at which the v3.0 immunoSEQ assay ran. Profiled with immunoSEQ multiplex PCR; TCRdb holds only in-frame clones, not every one. The data contain more than 9,500 clones, about 80% of them singletons. The sequences come from unsorted PBMCs, collected almost 3.2 years before starting antiretroviral therapy. The receptor set was obtained from a middle-aged man with HIV.

The chain is built from TRBV5-6 and TRBJ2-3; D unclear. Germline values: CDR1 SGHDT, CDR2 YYEEEE. Trimming stripped 5 bases from V and 0 bases from J, with 10 bases between. The CDR3 runs to 14 residues. This CDR3 reads CASSTATSTDTQYF. CDR3 sequence (DNA): TGTGCCAGCAGTACAGCCACTAGCACAGATACGCAGTATTTT.

This clone was found once. The gene calls are TRBV5-5 and TRBJ2-7; the D gene could be TRBD1 or TRBD2 (5 bases each). V was cut by 2 bases and J by 1 base, with 13 bases left in between. There are 15 residues in the CDR3. The V gene's germline CDR1 is SGHKS and CDR2 YYEKEE (reference sequence). CDR3 amino acids: CASSFFGARSYEQYF. For the CDR3, the DNA is TGTGCCAGCAGCTTTTTCGGGGCGCGGTCCTACGAGCAGTACTTC.

The chain joins TRBV7-3 to TRBJ2-1; D remains ambiguous. Deletions cut 5 bases from V and 0 bases from J, with 11 bases between. There are 15 residues in the CDR3. From germline, CDR1 is SGHTA and CDR2 FQGTGA. CDR3 loop: CASSPPGGSYNEQFF. DNA for the CDR3: TGTGCCAGCAGCCCCCCCGGCGGCTCCTACAATGAGCAGTTCTTC.

The chain joins TRBV6-6 to TRBJ2-1; D gene ambiguous. Germline CDR1 and CDR2: MNHNY and SVGAGI (reference sequence). Trimming shortened V by 7 bases and J by 2 bases, and 12 bases separated the two germline ends. The CDR3 sequence is 14 residues long. For the CDR3, the DNA is TGTGCCAGCACCTGGGCGGAGCCCTACAATGAGCAGTTCTTC. Protein product: CASTWAEPYNEQFF.

This chain links TRBV7-9 with TRBJ2-1, with 13 bases aligning to TRBD2. The CDR3 totals 14 residues. Germline V gene lookup returns CDR1 SEHNR and CDR2 FQNEAQ (reference sequence). J was trimmed by 5 bases and V by 7 bases; bases with no gene match: 2. The CDR3 coding sequence is TGTGCCAGCATACTAGCGGGGGGGGACAATGAGCAGTTCTTC. This encodes CASILAGGDNEQFF.

V and J are TRBV29-1 and TRBJ2-1; a weak D match, TRBD2 (5 bases). V gave up 0 bases and J gave up 5 bases, with 14 bases separating them. The CDR3 extends over 15 amino acids. The V gene's germline CDR1 is SQVTM and CDR2 ANQGSEA. Written as DNA, the CDR3 is TGCAGCGTTGAAGATCCGCTGGGAGCTGACAATGAGCAGTTCTTC. It translates to CSVEDPLGADNEQFF.

There are a few counts of this clone. J is TRBJ2-7 and V is TRBV29-1, with 9 bases identical to TRBD1. Germline V gene lookup returns CDR1 SQVTM and CDR2 ANQGSEA. The CDR3 loop spans 12 amino acids. Trimming removed 6 bases from V and 3 bases from J; junction bases left unmatched: 3. CDR3 nucleotides: TGCAGCGTCGGGACAGGGCTCTACGAGCAGTACTTC. It yields the protein CSVGTGLYEQYF.

This clone showed up just once. The chain is built from TRBV7-3 and TRBJ2-7; 7 bases fit TRBD2. Germline trimming cut 4 bases from V and 2 bases from J; bases unmatched to any gene: 8. This CDR3 is 15 amino acids long. Germline values: CDR1 SGHTA, CDR2 FQGTGA. CDR3 DNA sequence: TGTGCCAGCAGCTCCCGACTAGCTGGAACCTACGAGCAGTACTTC. It yields the protein CASSSRLAGTYEQYF.

The V call is TRBV19, the J call TRBJ2-1; D remains unclear. The V gene lost 4 bases and the J gene lost 6 bases, with 13 bases spanning the gap. Germline CDR1 is LNHDA and CDR2 is SQIVND (reference sequence). The CDR3 totals 14 residues. CDR3 bases: TGTGCCAGTAGTAGTAGGAATCCGGGCAATGAGCAGTTCTTC. Its protein is CASSSRNPGNEQFF.

J is TRBJ2-3 and V is TRBV11-1; 11 bases fit TRBD1. The CDR3 extends over 15 amino acids. The V and J ends lost 5 bases and 5 bases, in that order; junction bases with no gene match: 6. CDR1 and CDR2 from the germline V gene are SGHAT and FQDESV (reference sequence). CDR3 protein: CASSGGQGVEDTQYF. DNA of the CDR3: TGTGCCAGCAGCGGGGGACAGGGGGTTGAAGATACGCAGTATTTT.